One sample yielded the 30 T cell receptor beta chains listed below, sequenced in a study of PD-1 blockade in classical Hodgkin lymphoma. Time point given: cycle 4 day 1 (C4D1), after 5 to 7 weeks of nivolumab. Each of the patients experienced relapse following autologous stem cell transplantation, and their brentuximab vedotin exposure differed. Using immunoSEQ multiplex PCR, the repertoire was profiled, and TCRdb retains in-frame clones only, with some absent. Here the sample spans 20,000 to 25,000 clones, over 65% being singletons. This specimen was peripheral blood mononuclear cells (PBMCs), taken before the fourth cycle of nivolumab. The receptor set was obtained from a human donor with classical Hodgkin lymphoma.

This clone has a single count. The genes are TRBV27 and TRBJ2-2; tentatively, D is TRBD2 (5 bases). CDR3 length: 16 amino acids. Germline V gives CDR1 MNHEY, CDR2 SMNVEV (reference sequence). V was cut by 1 base and J by 4 bases, with 13 bases left in between. The CDR3 here is CASSLLPAGGTGELFF. The CDR3 DNA follows: TGTGCCAGCAGTTTATTACCGGCAGGAGGCACCGGGGAGCTGTTTTTT.

V and J are TRBV11-2 and TRBJ1-1; D uncertain. The CDR3 has 15 residues. Germline lookup yields CDR1 SGHAT and CDR2 FQNNGV. Between the trimmed V and J ends, which lost 2 bases and 3 bases, there was a span of 13 bases. CDR3 DNA: TGTGCCAGCAGCTTAAATAGAGGCCGGTACACTGAAGCTTTCTTT. It is translated as CASSLNRGRYTEAFF.

This clone has just one count. The J gene is TRBJ2-7, the V gene TRBV7-6; TRBD2 matches 12 bases. Germline-derived CDR1 and CDR2 are SGHVS and FNYEAQ. With 2 bases clipped from V and 5 bases from J, the junction kept 7 bases outside the gene matches. The CDR3 has 16 residues. Here the CDR3 DNA reads TGTGCCAGCAGCTTACGGCTAGCGGGAGGGCGGAACGAGCAGTACTTC. Residues: CASSLRLAGGRNEQYF.

The chain uses TRBV15 and TRBJ2-1; 12 positions match TRBD1. J lost 9 bases, V lost 4 bases, and 4 bases had no gene match. Germline V gives CDR1 LNHNV, CDR2 YYDKDF (reference sequence). The CDR3 is 14 amino acids. DNA for the CDR3: TGTGCCACCAGCAAGGGACAGGGGGCGCCTGAGCAGTTCTTC. Protein: CATSKGQGAPEQFF.

The rearrangement joins TRBV6-1 to TRBJ1-4; D is unresolved. Germline CDR1 and CDR2: MNHNS and SASEGT. The CDR3 runs 13 residues. V was clipped by 6 bases and J by 6 bases, with 11 bases between them. CDR3 sequence: CASSAITYEKLFF. DNA of the CDR3: TGTGCCAGCAGCGCAATCACGTATGAAAAACTGTTTTTT.

The chain employs TRBV19 and TRBJ2-7; a possible D gene is TRBD2 (5 bases). The CDR3 runs to 14 residues. Germline V lookup: CDR1 LNHDA, CDR2 SQIVND (reference sequence). Trimming took off 7 bases at V and 0 bases at J, with 13 bases between the two ends. The CDR3 here is CASMAPGNSYEQYF. The DNA for the CDR3 is TGTGCCAGTATGGCCCCGGGGAACTCCTACGAGCAGTACTTC.

The chain couples TRBV5-6 to TRBJ2-2; 9 bases agree with TRBD1. This CDR3 is built from 16 residues. V was pared by 0 bases and J by 5 bases, with 5 bases of the junction left unmatched. The germline gives CDR1 SGHDT, CDR2 YYEEEE. CDR3 nucleotides: TGTGCCAGCAGCTTGGACGGGACAGGGAAAACCGGGGAGCTGTTTTTT. Translating gives CASSLDGTGKTGELFF.

The chain combines TRBV4-2 with TRBJ2-7; 8 nucleotides align to TRBD1. Germline CDR1 and CDR2: LGHNA and YNFKEQ. This CDR3 is 16 amino acids long. The trim removed 0 bases at V and 4 bases at J, leaving 8 bases unmatched. The CDR3 DNA is TGTGCCAGCAGCCAAGATTACCCGGACAGGGCGTACGAGCAGTACTTC. Translation gives CASSQDYPDRAYEQYF.

The CDR3 loop reads CASSLTHSYEQYF. The CDR3 DNA follows: TGTGCCAGTAGTCTGACTCACTCCTACGAGCAGTACTTC. J is TRBJ2-7 and V is TRBV19; D is undetermined. Trimming cost V 5 bases and J 0 bases, with 8 bases left between them. CDR3 length: 13 amino acids. Germline V gene sequence: CDR1 LNHDA, CDR2 SQIVND (reference sequence).

The rearrangement uses TRBV10-2 and TRBJ2-7; D gene uncertain. V lost 1 base to trimming and J lost 12 bases, with 13 bases between them. Germline assignment: CDR1 WSHSY and CDR2 SAAADI. The CDR3 is made up of 12 amino acids. CDR3 nucleotide sequence: TGCGCCAGCAGTGAGTACACCACAACTCGGTACTTC. It yields the protein CASSEYTTTRYF.

V gene TRBV20-1 combines with J gene TRBJ2-5, with D uncertain. Germline loops: CDR1 DFQATT, CDR2 SNEGSKA (reference sequence). V was trimmed by 1 base and J by 5 bases, leaving 5 bases between them. The CDR3 covers 11 residues. For the CDR3, the DNA is TGCAGTGCTAGAGTGGGGGAGACCCAGTACTTC. This codes for CSARVGETQYF.

The rearrangement links TRBV7-9 to TRBJ2-2, with TRBD1 as a possible D gene (5 bases). Germline CDR1 is SEHNR and CDR2 is FQNEAQ (reference sequence). This CDR3 comprises 15 residues. The germline V and J ends were trimmed by 3 bases and 1 base, with 9 bases remaining between them. The CDR3 loop is CASSFQGLNTGELFF. The DNA for the CDR3 is TGTGCCAGCAGCTTCCAGGGTTTGAACACCGGGGAGCTGTTTTTT.

This clone was seen once. The chain employs TRBV6-6 and TRBJ2-3; a possible D gene is TRBD2 (5 bases). The germline CDR1 and CDR2 sequences are MNHNY and SVGAGI (reference sequence). CDR3 length: 14 amino acids. V was cut by 2 bases and J by 9 bases, with 15 bases left in between. CDR3 in DNA: TGTGCCAGCAGTTACGAGGGCGAAGGCAACACGCAGTATTTT. Residues: CASSYEGEGNTQYF.

V is TRBV20-1 and J is TRBJ2-7; weak D call: TRBD2 (5 bases). This CDR3 contains 10 residues. CDR1 and CDR2 (germline): DFQATT, SNEGSKA (reference sequence). Trimming removed 3 bases at V and 13 bases at J, with 13 bases between. CDR3 protein: CSARAETIYF. Written as DNA, the CDR3 is TGCAGTGCTAGGGCGGAGACTATCTACTTC.

V is TRBV18 and J is TRBJ2-2; D is possibly TRBD1 (6 bases). The V gene's germline CDR1 is KGHSH and CDR2 LQKENI. V lost 5 bases and J lost 5, with 6 bases in between. The CDR3 covers 12 residues. Here the CDR3 DNA reads TGTGCCAGCTCAGGGACAACCGGGGAGCTGTTTTTT. Residues: CASSGTTGELFF.

The V call is TRBV27, the J call TRBJ2-2; D uncertain. There are 11 residues in the CDR3. Trimming cost V 5 bases and J 5 bases, with 3 bases left between them. CDR1 is MNHEY, CDR2 SMNVEV, per germline (reference sequence). CDR3 coding DNA: TGTGCCAGCAGTAAGACCGGGGAGCTGTTTTTT. It codes for CASSKTGELFF.

The table lists this clone with a count of one. The chain joins TRBV5-1 to TRBJ2-1; D not certain. Trimming stripped 0 bases from V and 0 bases from J, with 1 base between. CDR1 and CDR2 from the germline V gene are SGHRS and YFSETQ. The CDR3 has 13 amino acids. The CDR3 sequence: CASSLGSYNEQFF. The CDR3 bases are TGCGCCAGCAGCTTGGGCTCCTACAATGAGCAGTTCTTC.

The chain couples TRBV18 to TRBJ1-1, with 8 nucleotides matching TRBD1. Germline trimming cut 6 bases from V and 4 bases from J; bases unmatched to any gene: 4. Per the germline V gene, CDR1 is KGHSH and CDR2 is LQKENI. This CDR3 is 13 amino acids long. Here the CDR3 DNA reads TGTGCCAGCTCCTCGGACAGGGCCACTGAAGCTTTCTTT. Amino acid sequence: CASSSDRATEAFF.

CDR3: CASRVTSTDTQYF. CDR3 nucleotides: TGTGCCAGCAGGGTGACTAGCACAGATACGCAGTATTTT. V is TRBV7-9 and J is TRBJ2-3, with D unclear. Germline lookup yields CDR1 SEHNR and CDR2 FQNEAQ (reference sequence). CDR3 size: 13 residues. V was shortened by 6 bases and J by 0 bases, with 7 bases between the two germline ends.

The rearrangement links TRBV28 to TRBJ2-2; D gene ambiguous. The V gene lost 3 bases and the J gene lost 5 bases, with 16 bases spanning the gap. There are 16 residues in the CDR3. Looked up from germline, CDR1 is MDHEN and CDR2 is SYDVKM. In DNA, the CDR3 is TGTGCCAGCAGTTTGGTTCGGTCTGTCAGGACCGGGGAGCTGTTTTTT. Translating gives CASSLVRSVRTGELFF. The whole variable domain, remainder taken from reference TRBV28 and TRBJ2-2, is DVKVTQSSRYLVKRTGEKVFLECVQDMDHENMFWYRQDPGLGLRLIYFSYDVKMKEKGDIPEGYSVSREKKERFSLILESASTNQTSMYLCASSLVRSVRTGELFFGEGSRLTVL.

This clone has just a few counts. V usage is TRBV7-9 and J usage is TRBJ2-5; possible D gene TRBD2, 6 bases. V shed 2 bases and J shed 5 bases, with 15 bases lying between them. Germline CDR1 is SEHNR and CDR2 is FQNEAQ (reference sequence). This CDR3 has 15 residues. CDR3 sequence reads: CASSLSGTGVETQYF. CDR3 bases: TGTGCCAGCAGCTTAAGCGGAACGGGAGTTGAGACCCAGTACTTC.

The rearrangement links TRBV6-6 to TRBJ2-1; the match to TRBD1 covers 7 bases. There are 14 residues in the CDR3. Looked up from germline, CDR1 is MNHNY and CDR2 is SVGAGI (reference sequence). With V trimmed by 2 bases and J by 2 bases, 0 bases remained unmatched. For the CDR3, the DNA is TGTGCCAGCAGTTACGGGACAGCCTACAATGAGCAGTTCTTC. Protein product: CASSYGTAYNEQFF.

The chain has TRBV28 and TRBJ2-2; 8 bases map to TRBD2. The germline V gene has CDR1 MDHEN and CDR2 SYDVKM. The V and J ends lost 4 bases and 4 bases, in that order; junction bases with no gene match: 5. This CDR3 spans 15 amino acids. CDR3 sequence: CASSSSGSGTGELFF. The CDR3, as DNA: TGTGCCAGCAGTTCCAGCGGGAGTGGCACCGGGGAGCTGTTTTTT.

The genes are TRBV6-1 and TRBJ1-5; the D is unclear. The CDR3 consists of 13 residues. Trimming left V 3 bases short and J 2 bases short, with 5 bases between. Germline lookup yields CDR1 MNHNS and CDR2 SASEGT. CDR3 amino acids: CASSDSGNQPQHF. CDR3 DNA sequence: TGTGCCAGCAGTGACAGTGGCAATCAGCCCCAGCATTTT.

The chain employs TRBV18 and TRBJ1-1; 7 bases match TRBD1. With 4 bases clipped from V and 0 bases from J, the junction kept 5 bases outside the gene matches. This CDR3 is 15 amino acids long. Looked up from germline, CDR1 is KGHSH and CDR2 is LQKENI. The CDR3 nucleotides are TGTGCCAGCTCACAGTACAGGGGTGTGAACACTGAAGCTTTCTTT. Translation: CASSQYRGVNTEAFF.

The chain uses TRBV6-6 and TRBJ1-1; no definite D call. This CDR3 has 12 residues. Germline V gene sequence: CDR1 MNHNY, CDR2 SVGAGI (reference sequence). V lost 2 bases to trimming and J lost 1 base, with 2 bases between them. CDR3 sequence: CASSYRNTEAFF. The CDR3 DNA sequence: TGTGCCAGCAGTTACCGGAACACTGAAGCTTTCTTT.

V gene TRBV11-2 combines with J gene TRBJ2-5; D possibly corresponds to TRBD2 (6 bases). The V end was cut by 5 bases, the J end by 5 bases, with 18 bases between. The CDR3 runs 15 residues. CDR1 and CDR2 (germline): SGHAT, FQNNGV. The DNA of the CDR3 is TGTGCCAGCAGCCCGCTCCCGCTAGCGACGGAGACCCAGTACTTC. This sequence encodes CASSPLPLATETQYF. The full variable domain, completed using reference TRBV11-2 and TRBJ2-5, is EAGVAQSPRYKIIEKRQSVAFWCNPISGHATLYWYQQILGQGPKLLIQFQNNGVVDDSQLPKDRFSAERLKGVDSTLKIQPAKLEDSAVYLCASSPLPLATETQYFGPGTRLLVL.

The chain links TRBV9 to TRBJ1-3; TRBD1 might be the D (5 bases). Trimming removed 0 bases from V and 16 bases from J, with 20 bases in between. Germline V CDR1 and CDR2: SGDLS, YYNGEE. There are 14 residues in the CDR3. Here the CDR3 DNA reads TGTGCCAGCAGCGTAGACAGGACCCGGGGTAGAGTGTATTTT. It yields the protein CASSVDRTRGRVYF.

This chain links TRBV5-1 with TRBJ2-5; D gene unclear. Between the trimmed V and J ends, which lost 6 bases and 2 bases, there was a span of 5 bases. Per germline, CDR1 SGHRS and CDR2 YFSETQ. The CDR3 runs to 11 residues. The CDR3 DNA reads TGCGCCAGCATGGGGCAAGAGACCCAGTACTTC. Its protein product is CASMGQETQYF.

The rearrangement joins TRBV9 to TRBJ2-7, with TRBD1 matching over 9 bases. V gave up 3 bases and J gave up 2 bases; unmatched junction bases: 6. CDR1 and CDR2 from the germline V gene are SGDLS and YYNGEE. This CDR3 is 15 amino acids long. The CDR3 loop reads CASSARQGETYEQYF. The DNA of the CDR3 is TGTGCCAGCAGCGCCCGACAGGGGGAGACCTACGAGCAGTACTTC.